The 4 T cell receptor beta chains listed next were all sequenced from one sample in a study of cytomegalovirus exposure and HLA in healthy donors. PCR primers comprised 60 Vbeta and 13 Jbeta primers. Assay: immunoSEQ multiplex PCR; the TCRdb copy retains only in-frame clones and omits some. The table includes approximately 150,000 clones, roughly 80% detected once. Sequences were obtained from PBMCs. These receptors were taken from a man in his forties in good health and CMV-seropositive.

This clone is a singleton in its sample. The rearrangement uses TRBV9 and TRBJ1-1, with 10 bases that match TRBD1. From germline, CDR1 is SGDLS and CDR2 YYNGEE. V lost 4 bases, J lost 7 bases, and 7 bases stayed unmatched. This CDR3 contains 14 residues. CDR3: CASSSQGQGFEAFF. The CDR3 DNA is TGTGCCAGCAGCTCCCAGGGACAGGGGTTTGAAGCTTTCTTT.

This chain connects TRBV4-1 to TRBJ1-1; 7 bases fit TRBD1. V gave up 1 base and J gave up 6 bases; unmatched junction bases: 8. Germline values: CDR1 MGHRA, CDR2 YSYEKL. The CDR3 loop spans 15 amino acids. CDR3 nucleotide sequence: TGCGCCAGCAGCCAAGTAACAGGGGTAGGGCCTGAAGCTTTCTTT. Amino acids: CASSQVTGVGPEAFF.

CDR3: CASNSREFKNTGELFF. The CDR3 coding sequence is TGTGCCAGCAACTCGCGGGAGTTTAAGAACACCGGGGAGCTGTTTTTT. This rearrangement joins TRBV28 to TRBJ2-2; 7 bases agree with TRBD2. The V and J ends lost 7 bases and 1 base, in that order; junction bases with no gene match: 9. Germline V gene data show CDR1 as MDHEN and CDR2 as SYDVKM. This CDR3 has 16 residues.

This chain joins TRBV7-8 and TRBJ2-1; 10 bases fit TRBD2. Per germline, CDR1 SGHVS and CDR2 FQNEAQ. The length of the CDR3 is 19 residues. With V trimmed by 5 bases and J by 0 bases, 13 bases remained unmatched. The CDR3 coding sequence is TGTGCCAGCAGCCACACCGATAGCGGGAGGATACTCTCCTACAATGAGCAGTTCTTC. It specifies CASSHTDSGRILSYNEQFF.